These 3 T cell receptor beta chains came from one sample sequenced in a study of regulatory T cells in long-lasting Graves disease. To make TCR beta libraries, researchers used iRepertoire HTBI primers and Arm-PCR of CDR3 regions. TCRdb recomputed calls from the multiplex PCR reads with MiXCR, one row per CDR3 protein. Among about 440,000 distinct CDR3 sequences, about a sixth were seen once, and the ten largest hold about 10%. The time point: newly diagnosed GD, antithyroid drugs for less than 3 months. Construction of the TCR library relied on RNA isolated from PBMCs. The sample was also linked to a second study, of T cells in Graves' hyperthyroidism and ophthalmopathy.

Source: peripheral blood mononuclear cells (PBMCs), taken at new diagnosis, from a patient treated with antithyroid drugs. These receptors all stem from a woman aged 25 to 45 with Graves disease.

This clonotype was picked up many times. The J gene is TRBJ2-1, the V gene TRBV7-9, with 12 bases that match TRBD2. The length of the CDR3 is 16 residues. Germline lookup yields CDR1 SEHNR and CDR2 FQNEAQ (reference sequence). V shed 3 bases and J 5 bases; nucleotides not matched to a gene: 5. The CDR3 nucleotides read TGTGCCAGCAGCTTCCCTAGCGGGGGGGACCACAATGAGCAGTTCTTC. It specifies CASSFPSGGDHNEQFF.

V usage is TRBV4-1 and J usage is TRBJ2-1, with 10 positions matching TRBD2. Germline values: CDR1 MGHRA, CDR2 YSYEKL. There are 15 residues in the CDR3. V lost 2 bases to trimming and J lost 4 bases; unmatched junction nucleotides: 2. The CDR3 coding sequence is TGCGCCAGCAGCCAAACTAGCGGGGCTTACAATGAGCAGTTCTTC. It yields the protein CASSQTSGAYNEQFF.

This clonotype was seen a handful of times. The chain employs TRBV19 and TRBJ1-2, with D tentatively TRBD1 (6 bases). The CDR3 has 13 amino acids. Per germline, CDR1 LNHDA and CDR2 SQIVND (reference sequence). Trimming took off 5 bases at V and 4 bases at J, with 11 bases between the two ends. DNA for the CDR3: TGTGCCAGTAGTGAACAGGGAGTCTATGGCTACACCTTC. Translation gives CASSEQGVYGYTF.